These 23 T cell receptor beta chains were all obtained from the same sample, sequenced in a study of T cell clonality in common variable immunodeficiency. Only in-frame clones appear in the TCRdb table, and some are missing; sequencing was by immunoSEQ multiplex PCR. Sampling found tens of thousands of clones, none seen once. Sequencing input: peripheral blood mononuclear cells. These receptors were taken from a person aged 18 to 75 in good health.

This clone was recorded at least ten times. The read gets to within 3 residues of the CDR3 end, and the germline J gene fills in the rest. This same CDR3 is encoded by further DNA sequences in the sample. The chain couples TRBV25-1 to TRBJ2-7, with D unclear. The CDR3 totals 12 residues. The V gene's germline CDR1 is MGHDK and CDR2 SYGVNS. The V gene lost 3 bases and the J gene lost 6 bases, with 9 bases spanning the gap. The part of the CDR3 DNA that was read is TGTGCCAGCAGTGACTTAGTCGGCGAG. This encodes CASSDLVGE. In full, the CDR3 is CASSDLVGEQYF.

For this clone: Coverage ceases 3 residues before the CDR3 finishes, and the germline J gene fills in the end. This rearrangement joins TRBV11-1 to TRBJ1-1; D is possibly TRBD1 (5 bases). CDR1 and CDR2 (germline): SGHAT, FQDESV (reference sequence). V was shortened by 3 bases and J by 4 bases, with 12 bases between the two germline ends. The CDR3 is 14 residues long. The CDR3 is CASSLEGQGTEAFF. The covered CDR3 bases are TGTGCCAGCAGCTTGGAGGGTCAGGGCACTGAA.

This clone was counted many times. The read gets to within 3 residues of the CDR3 end, and the germline J gene fills in the rest. The chain uses TRBV18 and TRBJ1-5; perhaps TRBD1 as D (5 bases). V was shortened by 6 bases and J by 5 bases, with 8 bases between the two germline ends. Germline CDR1 KGHSH, CDR2 LQKENI. CDR3 length: 12 amino acids. The CDR3: CASSDRYQPQHF. CDR3 bases read: TGTGCCAGCTCTGACAGATATCAGCCC.

Ten or more counts support this clone. The read is 3 residues too short to cover the CDR3 end, so that end is filled in from the germline J gene. The chain carries TRBV7-9 and TRBJ2-1; 8 nucleotides align to TRBD2. CDR3 length: 15 residues. Per germline, CDR1 SEHNR and CDR2 FQNEAQ (reference sequence). J lost 7 bases, V lost 3 bases, and 8 bases had no gene match. The covered CDR3 bases are TGTGCCAGCAGCTTCGGACTAGCCGGTTTTAATGAG. Protein product: CASSFGLAGFNE. The CDR3, in full, reads CASSFGLAGFNEQFF. Filled out from reference TRBV7-9 and TRBJ2-1, the complete variable domain reads DTGVSQNPRHKITKRGQNVTFRCDPISEHNRLYWYRQTLGQGPEFLTYFQNEAQLEKSRLLSDRFSAERPKGSFSTLEIQRTEQGDSAMYLCASSFGLAGFNEQFFGPGTRLTVL.

This clone was seen at least ten times. The CDR3 end falls 3 residues outside the read, so it is completed with the germline J gene. The chain recombines TRBV6-1 with TRBJ1-3; TRBD1 matches at 9 bases. Germline V CDR1 and CDR2: MNHNS, SASEGT. V was clipped by 5 bases and J by 1 base; unmatched bases: 3. The CDR3 totals 15 residues. The CDR3 protein is CASSKGTGSGNTIYF. Partial CDR3 DNA: TGTGCCAGCAGTAAAGGGACAGGGTCTGGAAACACC.

This clone was picked up many times. The read stops 3 residues short of the end of the CDR3; the missing end is completed from the germline J gene. The chain carries TRBV5-1 and TRBJ2-5, with D maybe TRBD2 (6 bases). The CDR3 is 14 residues long. The germline V gene has CDR1 SGHRS and CDR2 YFSETQ. The germline V and J ends were trimmed by 1 base and 4 bases, with 11 bases remaining between them. The sequenced CDR3 bases are TGCGCCAGCAGCTTGTCGGGGGTAGCAGAGACC. The encoded protein is CASSLSGVAET. The CDR3 as a whole reads CASSLSGVAETQYF.

Ten or more counts support this clone. The read comes to an end 3 residues before the CDR3 does, leaving the germline J gene to fill in the end. The rearrangement uses TRBV5-1 and TRBJ2-2; 7 nucleotides agree with TRBD2. V dropped 0 bases and J dropped 1; count of bases not matched to a gene: 3. This CDR3 is 16 amino acids long. The germline V gene has CDR1 SGHRS and CDR2 YFSETQ. CDR3 in amino acids: CASSLAGGRNTGELFF. The sequenced part of the CDR3 DNA is TGCGCCAGCAGCTTGGCCGGCGGGAGGAACACCGGGGAG. Based on the CDR3 plus reference TRBV5-1 and TRBJ2-2, the full variable domain is KAGVTQTPRYLIKTRGQQVTLSCSPISGHRSVSWYQQTPGQGLQFLFEYFSETQRNKGNFPGRFSGRQFSNSRSEMNVSTLELGDSALYLCASSLAGGRNTGELFFGEGSRLTVL.

There are many counts of this clone. The read ends 3 residues shy of where the CDR3 ends; the end is completed using the germline J gene. The chain couples TRBV19 to TRBJ2-1; 8 bases are a match to TRBD2. Per the germline V gene, CDR1 is LNHDA and CDR2 is SQIVND (reference sequence). This CDR3 is built from 16 residues. J gave up 3 bases and V 0 bases, and 4 bases lay outside the gene matches. The CDR3 loop is CASSIDALAGYNEQFF. The DNA read from the CDR3 is TGTGCCAGTAGTATAGATGCGCTAGCGGGCTACAATGAG.

The sample holds many counts of this clone. The CDR3 end falls 3 residues outside the read, so it is completed with the germline J gene. The genes are TRBV19 and TRBJ1-1; TRBD1 might be the D (6 bases). The germline V gene has CDR1 LNHDA and CDR2 SQIVND (reference sequence). This CDR3 contains 14 residues. V dropped 5 bases and J dropped 6 bases, with 16 bases sitting between them. CDR3 DNA, as far as it was read: TGTGCCAGTAGTGGGACACAGGGTCGGGCTGAA. It yields the protein CASSGTQGRAE. The CDR3 as a whole reads CASSGTQGRAEAFF.

There are many counts of this clone. The read comes to an end 3 residues before the CDR3 does, leaving the germline J gene to fill in the end. The chain links TRBV2 to TRBJ2-5; no clear D. From germline, CDR1 is SNHLY and CDR2 FYNNEI. The length of the CDR3 is 11 residues. V was shortened by 6 bases and J by 4 bases, with 6 bases between the two germline ends. The CDR3 region is CASRVGETQYF. CDR3 bases read: TGTGCCAGCAGGGTCGGAGAGACC.

This clone was detected many times. From the germline J gene comes the end of the CDR3, since the read stops 3 residues before it. The chain combines TRBV12-3 or TRBV12-4 with TRBJ1-2, with unresolved D. Trimming left V 3 bases short and J 1 base short, with 9 bases between. CDR3 length equals 14 residues. The CDR3 sequence is CASSFQVFNYGYTF. The covered CDR3 bases are TGTGCCAGCAGTTTTCAGGTCTTTAACTATGGC.

This clone was counted ten times or more. The read finishes 3 residues shy of the CDR3 end, and the germline J gene is used to complete it. The V and J genes are TRBV6-4 and TRBJ2-1; TRBD2 agrees at 8 bases. Germline values: CDR1 MRHNA, CDR2 SNTAGT. This CDR3 region has 14 residues. After removal of 4 bases from V and 6 bases from J, the junction contained 5 bases not matched to a gene. The chain's CDR3 is CASSGSGSINEQFF. The sequenced CDR3 bases are TGTGCCAGCAGTGGGAGCGGGAGTATCAATGAG.

This clone was counted at least ten times. The CDR3 goes on 3 residues after the read ends, and that part is filled in from the germline J gene. V is TRBV7-9 and J is TRBJ2-1, with a possible D match to TRBD1 (6 bases). In germline, CDR1 is SEHNR, CDR2 FQNEAQ (reference sequence). The CDR3 contains 12 residues. V shed 8 bases and J shed 4 bases, with 9 bases lying between them. CDR3 bases read: TGTGCCAGCGAAGGGGGATACAATGAG. As protein: CASEGGYNE. The entire CDR3 protein reads CASEGGYNEQFF.

The sample holds many counts of this clone. Coverage ceases 3 residues before the CDR3 finishes, and the germline J gene fills in the end. Distinct nucleotide sequences in the sample also encode this CDR3. The J gene is TRBJ2-7, the V gene TRBV7-8; D unclear. V gave up 3 bases and J gave up 5 bases, with 14 bases separating them. Germline V gene data show CDR1 as SGHVS and CDR2 as FQNEAQ. CDR3 length equals 14 residues. CDR3 sequence: CASSFSTPSHEQYF. CDR3 bases read: TGTGCCAGCAGCTTTAGCACACCTTCCCACGAG.

To note about this clone: The CDR3 extends 3 residues past the end of the read, so its final part is completed from the germline J gene. The V call is TRBV30, the J call TRBJ1-6, with 10 positions matching TRBD1. Germline lookup yields CDR1 GTSNPN and CDR2 SVGIG (reference sequence). This CDR3 is 15 amino acids long. Trimming cost V 0 bases and J 7 bases; bases outside gene matches: 3. The part of the CDR3 DNA that was read is TGTGCCTGGAGTGTAGGGACAGGGGAAAATTCACCC. Its protein product is CAWSVGTGENSP. The complete CDR3 protein is CAWSVGTGENSPLHF.

This clone showed up many times. The read stops 3 residues short of the end of the CDR3; the missing end is completed from the germline J gene. The V and J genes are TRBV5-1 and TRBJ2-7; 8 bases are shared with TRBD1. The CDR3 sequence is 15 residues long. V lost 2 bases, J lost 4 bases, and 8 bases stayed unmatched. Germline V CDR1 and CDR2: SGHRS, YFSETQ. CDR3 region: CASSLPGQGAYEQYF. Incomplete CDR3 DNA: TGCGCCAGCAGCTTACCCGGACAGGGAGCATACGAG. The variable domain in full, with the rest retrieved from reference TRBV5-1 and TRBJ2-7, is KAGVTQTPRYLIKTRGQQVTLSCSPISGHRSVSWYQQTPGQGLQFLFEYFSETQRNKGNFPGRFSGRQFSNSRSEMNVSTLELGDSALYLCASSLPGQGAYEQYFGPGTRLTVT.

This clone was observed many times. The CDR3 end is not reached by the read, which stops 3 residues before it; the germline J gene fills it in. The chain uses TRBV18 and TRBJ1-3, with no clear D. V was cut by 8 bases and J by 0 bases, with 8 bases left in between. CDR1 and CDR2 from the germline V gene are KGHSH and LQKENI. There are 13 residues in the CDR3. The sequenced part of the CDR3 DNA is TGTGCCAGCGGGCCGGTCTCTGGAAACACC. It translates to CASGPVSGNT. The full-length CDR3 reads as CASGPVSGNTIYF. Combining the CDR3 with reference TRBV18 and TRBJ1-3 gives the whole variable domain NAGVMQNPRHLVRRRGQEARLRCSPMKGHSHVYWYRQLPEEGLKFMVYLQKENIIDESGMPKERFSAEFPKEGPSILRIQQVVRGDSAAYFCASGPVSGNTIYFGEGSWLTVV.

This clone came up many times. The read finishes 3 residues shy of the CDR3 end, and the germline J gene is used to complete it. The rearrangement uses TRBV19 and TRBJ2-3, with 7 bases that match TRBD2. The CDR3 has 16 residues. CDR1 LNHDA and CDR2 SQIVND come from the germline V gene (reference sequence). With V trimmed by 1 base and J by 4 bases, 8 bases remained unmatched. The CDR3 is CASSIGGAGTADTQYF. The CDR3 bases that were read are TGTGCCAGTAGTATAGGCGGAGCGGGAACCGCAGATACG.

This clone was found many times. The read ends 3 residues early relative to the CDR3; the germline J gene fills the gap. The chain is built from TRBV11-2 and TRBJ1-1; D is undetermined. With 5 bases removed from V and 4 bases from J, the gap between germline ends came to 14 bases. The CDR3 covers 14 residues. Germline V lookup: CDR1 SGHAT, CDR2 FQNNGV. The CDR3 bases that were read are TGTGCCAGCAGCCCCCAAGCCCCAGGCACTGAA. This codes for CASSPQAPGTE. The entire CDR3 reads CASSPQAPGTEAFF. The full variable domain, completed using reference TRBV11-2 and TRBJ1-1, is EAGVAQSPRYKIIEKRQSVAFWCNPISGHATLYWYQQILGQGPKLLIQFQNNGVVDDSQLPKDRFSAERLKGVDSTLKIQPAKLEDSAVYLCASSPQAPGTEAFFGQGTRLTVV.

In its sample, this clone was seen many times. The CDR3 is cut off 3 residues early in the read; its end comes from the germline J gene. The rearrangement joins TRBV6-1 to TRBJ2-7; perhaps TRBD1 as D (6 bases). CDR1 MNHNS and CDR2 SASEGT come from the germline V gene. This CDR3 contains 14 residues. V was clipped by 4 bases and J by 2 bases, with 12 bases between them. CDR3 DNA (partial): TGTGCCAGCAGTGCTACAGGGCCCGCCTACGAG. This encodes CASSATGPAYE. The entire CDR3 protein reads CASSATGPAYEQYF.

This clone was seen many times. The CDR3 bases that were read are TGCGCCAGCAGCCCCAAGAACCCCAGGGCCCCCGGGGAG. This encodes CASSPKNPRAPGE. The whole CDR3 is CASSPKNPRAPGELFF. This chain links TRBV5-1 with TRBJ2-2; perhaps TRBD1 as D (5 bases). Coverage ceases 3 residues before the CDR3 finishes, and the germline J gene fills in the end. Germline-derived CDR1 and CDR2 are SGHRS and YFSETQ. This CDR3 is built from 16 residues. V lost 4 bases and J lost 6, with 19 bases in between.

On this clone itself: The sequenced fragment ends 3 residues before the CDR3 boundary, so the rest is inferred from the germline J gene. This chain uses TRBV19 with TRBJ1-2, with D unresolved. The V gene's germline CDR1 is LNHDA and CDR2 SQIVND (reference sequence). The CDR3 contains 16 residues. The CDR3 is CASSIVADLSYNDYTF. The covered CDR3 bases are TGTGCCAGTAGTATAGTAGCGGACCTCTCCTACAATGAC. Full variable domain (outside the CDR3, taken from reference TRBV19 and TRBJ1-2): DGGITQSPKYLFRKEGQNVTLSCEQNLNHDAMYWYRQDPGQGLRLIYYSQIVNDFQKGDIAEGYSVSREKKESFPLTVTSAQKNPTAFYLCASSIVADLSYNDYTFGSGTRLTVV.

This clone was counted many times. The CDR3 end lies 3 residues beyond the end of the read and is filled in from the germline J gene. V is TRBV30 and J is TRBJ2-5; D perhaps matches TRBD1 (7 bases). CDR3 size: 17 residues. CDR1 and CDR2 (germline): GTSNPN, SVGIG (reference sequence). The germline V and J ends were trimmed by 1 base and 1 base, with 19 bases remaining between them. The CDR3: CAWSDYSGAGGQETQYF. The DNA read from the CDR3 is TGTGCCTGGAGTGACTACTCGGGGGCAGGGGGCCAAGAGACC.